The 21 T cell receptor beta chains below were found in one sample sequenced in a study of T cells in Graves' hyperthyroidism and ophthalmopathy. Amplification targeted TCR beta CDR3 regions from RNA transcripts. TCR CDR3 regions were first amplified by RT-PCR with HTBI primers. TCRdb re-called the multiplex PCR reads through MiXCR, storing one row per CDR3 protein. The top ten hold 15% to 20% of the sample, which has 500,000 or so distinct CDR3 sequences, about 15% seen once. The sequenced sample consisted of blood. Source of these receptors: a woman under 30 with Graves' ophthalmopathy.

The V call is TRBV4-3, the J call TRBJ1-5, with D uncertain. CDR1 and CDR2 (germline): LGHNA, YSLEER. The V and J ends lost 0 bases and 6 bases respectively, with 12 bases between them. The CDR3 runs to 15 residues. The CDR3 DNA sequence: TGCGCCAGCAGCCAAGATAGGTGGTCTCCTCAGCCCCAGCATTTT. Residues: CASSQDRWSPQPQHF.

This clonotype was counted many times. The CDR3 loop reads CAWSHGNNEQFF. DNA for the CDR3: TGTGCCTGGAGTCACGGGAACAATGAGCAGTTCTTC. The J gene is TRBJ2-1, the V gene TRBV30; a possible D gene is TRBD2 (5 bases). This CDR3 is 12 amino acids long. Germline loops: CDR1 GTSNPN, CDR2 SVGIG (reference sequence). Between the trimmed V and J ends, which lost 2 bases and 5 bases, there was a span of 7 bases.

Remarks on this clonotype: One junction end disagrees with the germline gene, perhaps due to a read error. The rearrangement links TRBV7-8 to TRBJ2-1; a weak D match, TRBD2 (7 bases). Germline loops: CDR1 SGHVS, CDR2 FQNEAQ. The CDR3 spans 18 residues. The CDR3 loop reads CASSQEGGQGSSYNEQFF. As DNA, the CDR3 is TGCGCCAGCAGCCAAGAGGGGGGGCAGGGGTCTTCCTACAATGAGCAGTTCTTC.

This clonotype was seen at least ten times. The chain couples TRBV20-1 to TRBJ1-6; no clear D gene. This CDR3 is built from 13 residues. Trimming cost V 5 bases and J 4 bases, with 9 bases left between them. The germline V gene encodes CDR1 DFQATT and CDR2 SNEGSKA (reference sequence). The CDR3 protein is CSAEDGYNSPLHF. The CDR3 DNA follows: TGCAGTGCTGAGGACGGGTATAATTCACCCCTCCACTTT.

This clonotype was counted many times. CDR3 sequence reads: CASSYDSAGNTIYF. CDR3 DNA sequence: TGTGCCAGCAGCTACGACAGTGCTGGAAACACCATATATTTT. This chain joins TRBV7-9 and TRBJ1-3, with D maybe TRBD1 (5 bases). The CDR3 has 14 amino acids. The V end was cut by 4 bases, the J end by 2 bases, with 9 bases between. CDR1 and CDR2 from the germline V gene are SEHNR and FQNEAQ (reference sequence).

This clonotype was seen repeatedly, ten times or more. A junction end diverges from the germline sequence, so it may reflect a read error. This chain links TRBV7-2 with TRBJ2-2; D is uncertain. The CDR3 sequence is 15 residues long. CDR1 is SGHTA and CDR2 is FQGNSA in the germline V gene. The CDR3 here is CASRLGLRNTGELFF. Written as DNA, the CDR3 is TGTGCCAGCAGATTAGGCCTCAGGAACACCGGGGAGCTGTTTTTT.

This clonotype was seen many times. The genes are TRBV3-1 and TRBJ2-1; D unclear. In germline, CDR1 is LGHDT, CDR2 YNNKEL (reference sequence). Between the trimmed V and J ends, which lost 1 base and 10 bases, there was a span of 11 bases. The CDR3 is 13 amino acids. The CDR3 nucleotides are TGTGCCAGCAGCCAAGGACCTAGGGTGGAGCAGTTCTTC. Translation: CASSQGPRVEQFF.

This clonotype was seen ten or more times. The V call is TRBV18, the J call TRBJ1-5; D is unclear. Germline V gene lookup returns CDR1 KGHSH and CDR2 LQKENI. Trimming removed 3 bases at V and 4 bases at J, with 13 bases between. The CDR3 contains 15 residues. CDR3 protein: CASSPQVLPNQPQHF. CDR3 nucleotides: TGTGCCAGCTCACCGCAGGTTCTCCCAAATCAGCCCCAGCATTTT.

This clonotype has at least ten counts. This chain links TRBV20-1 with TRBJ1-2; D remains unclear. The CDR3 sequence is 13 residues long. From germline, CDR1 is DFQATT and CDR2 SNEGSKA (reference sequence). Trimming took off 3 bases at V and 4 bases at J, with 12 bases between the two ends. Written as DNA, the CDR3 is TGCAGTGCTAGGTCCCGGGAGGCCTATGGCTACACCTTC. Protein sequence: CSARSREAYGYTF.

This clonotype has a count of ten or more. This chain links TRBV3-1 with TRBJ2-1; no reliable D call. V was pared by 3 bases and J by 6 bases, with 9 bases between. Germline V gene lookup returns CDR1 LGHDT and CDR2 YNNKEL (reference sequence). The CDR3 length is 13 residues. Here the CDR3 reads CASSHLRSNEQFF. The CDR3 DNA is TGTGCCAGCAGCCACCTCAGAAGCAATGAGCAGTTCTTC.

The rearrangement joins TRBV12-3 or TRBV12-4 to TRBJ2-1; unclear D gene. The CDR3 loop spans 13 amino acids. The V end lost 7 bases, the J end lost 4 bases, and 11 bases lay between the germline ends. The DNA for the CDR3 is TGTGCCAGCACCTTAGACGATTACAATGAGCAGTTCTTC. Its protein is CASTLDDYNEQFF.

This chain uses TRBV7-9 with TRBJ2-1; a possible D gene is TRBD2 (5 bases). The V gene's germline CDR1 is SEHNR and CDR2 FQNEAQ (reference sequence). The germline V and J ends were trimmed by 6 bases and 6 bases, with 18 bases remaining between them. The CDR3 is 15 residues long. The CDR3 protein is CASSRFVTGSNEQFF. CDR3 coding DNA: TGTGCCAGCAGTCGCTTCGTGACGGGGAGCAATGAGCAGTTCTTC.

This clonotype occurred a few times. The gene calls are TRBV27 and TRBJ2-7; D unclear. Germline values: CDR1 MNHEY, CDR2 SMNVEV (reference sequence). The CDR3 length is 13 residues. Trimming removed 3 bases from V and 3 bases from J, with 9 bases in between. CDR3 loop: CASSFRIYYEQYF. CDR3 sequence (DNA): TGTGCCAGCAGTTTTAGGATTTACTACGAGCAGTACTTC.

The J gene is TRBJ1-1, the V gene TRBV9; possible D gene TRBD1, 6 bases. V gave up 2 bases and J gave up 0 bases, with 11 bases separating them. The length of the CDR3 is 15 residues. Per germline, CDR1 SGDLS and CDR2 YYNGEE. The CDR3 spells CASSVHGQMNTEAFF. CDR3 sequence (DNA): TGTGCCAGCAGCGTGCATGGACAGATGAACACTGAAGCTTTCTTT.

This clonotype has a handful of counts. The rearrangement links TRBV27 to TRBJ1-3, with 10 positions matching TRBD1. Germline CDR1 MNHEY, CDR2 SMNVEV (reference sequence). V lost 4 bases to trimming and J lost 4 bases; unmatched junction nucleotides: 10. The CDR3 is 17 amino acids. CDR3 protein: CASSSFRQGAKGNTIYF. Here the CDR3 DNA reads TGTGCCAGCAGTTCGTTCCGACAGGGGGCTAAGGGAAACACCATATATTTT.

This clonotype has more than one count but fewer than ten. The rearrangement uses TRBV6-5 and TRBJ1-5; possibly TRBD1 for D (5 bases). V dropped 2 bases and J dropped 2 bases, with 16 bases sitting between them. In germline, CDR1 is MNHEY, CDR2 SVGAGI. CDR3 length: 17 residues. The chain's CDR3 is CASSYTVSGTRNQPQHF. CDR3 bases: TGTGCCAGCAGTTACACCGTTAGTGGGACCCGCAATCAGCCCCAGCATTTT.

To note about this clonotype: A much larger clone differs from this one at a single base, so this may be a read error. The chain links TRBV9 to TRBJ2-3; D not resolved. In germline, CDR1 is SGDLS, CDR2 YYNGEE. The CDR3 loop spans 11 amino acids. The DNA of the CDR3 is TGTGCCGGCAGCGACACAGATACGCAGTATTTT. Protein: CAGSDTDTQYF.

This clonotype appeared a few times. The V call is TRBV6-4, the J call TRBJ2-3; D remains unclear. Germline V gene lookup returns CDR1 MRHNA and CDR2 SNTAGT. V lost 4 bases, J lost 0 bases, and 8 bases lay in between. The CDR3 has 14 residues. The CDR3 sequence is CASSAGSSTDTQYF. The CDR3 region has the DNA TGTGCCAGCAGTGCGGGTTCTAGCACAGATACGCAGTATTTT.

This clonotype was observed at least ten times. The gene calls are TRBV5-1 and TRBJ1-1, with D hard to call. The CDR3 has 13 residues. Trimming cost V 1 base and J 4 bases, with 8 bases left between them. Germline CDR1 and CDR2: SGHRS and YFSETQ. The CDR3 here is CASSLKGPTEAFF. The CDR3 region has the DNA TGCGCCAGCAGCTTGAAAGGACCCACTGAAGCTTTCTTT.

This clonotype was recorded at least ten times. V and J are TRBV7-2 and TRBJ1-4, with a weak D call TRBD1 (6 bases). The V and J ends lost 0 bases and 7 bases respectively, with 12 bases between them. CDR1 and CDR2 from the germline V gene are SGHTA and FQGNSA. This CDR3 spans 15 amino acids. The CDR3 DNA sequence: TGTGCCAGCAGCTTAGCCGGGGGCGTGGGTGAAAAACTGTTTTTT. Residues: CASSLAGGVGEKLFF.

This clonotype was counted only a few times. The rearrangement uses TRBV3-1 and TRBJ1-6, with D uncertain. CDR1 LGHDT and CDR2 YNNKEL come from the germline V gene (reference sequence). The ends were cut back, 0 bases at V and 9 bases at J, with 9 bases in the middle. This CDR3 comprises 14 residues. CDR3 DNA: TGTGCCAGCAGCCAAGAAGTGTGGGGTTCACCCCTCCACTTT. This encodes CASSQEVWGSPLHF. Using reference TRBV3-1 and TRBJ1-6 for the parts outside the CDR3, the full variable domain is DTAVSQTPKYLVTQMGNDKSIKCEQNLGHDTMYWYKQDSKKFLKIMFSYNNKELIINETVPNRFSPKSPDKAHLNLHINSLELGDSAVYFCASSQEVWGSPLHFGNGTRLTVT.